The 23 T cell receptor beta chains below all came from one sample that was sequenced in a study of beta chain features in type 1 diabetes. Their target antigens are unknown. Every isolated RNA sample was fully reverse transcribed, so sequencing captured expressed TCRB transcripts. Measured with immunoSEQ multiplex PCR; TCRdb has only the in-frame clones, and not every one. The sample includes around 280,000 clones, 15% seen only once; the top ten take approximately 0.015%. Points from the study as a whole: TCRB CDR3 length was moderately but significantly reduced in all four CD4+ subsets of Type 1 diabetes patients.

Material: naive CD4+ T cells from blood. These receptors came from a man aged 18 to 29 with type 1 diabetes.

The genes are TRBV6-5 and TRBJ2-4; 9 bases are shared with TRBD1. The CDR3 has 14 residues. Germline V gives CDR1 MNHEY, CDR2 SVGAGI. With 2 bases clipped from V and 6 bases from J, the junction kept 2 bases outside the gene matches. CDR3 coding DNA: TGTGCCAGCAGTTACGAGGACAGGGGAAACATTCAGTACTTC. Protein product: CASSYEDRGNIQYF.

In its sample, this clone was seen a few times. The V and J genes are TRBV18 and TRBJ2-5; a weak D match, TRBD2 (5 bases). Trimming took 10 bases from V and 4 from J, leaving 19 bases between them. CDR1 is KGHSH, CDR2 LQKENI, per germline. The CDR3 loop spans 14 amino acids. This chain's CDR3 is CATGPASAGETQYF. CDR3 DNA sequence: TGTGCCACCGGGCCCGCGAGCGCGGGAGAGACCCAGTACTTC.

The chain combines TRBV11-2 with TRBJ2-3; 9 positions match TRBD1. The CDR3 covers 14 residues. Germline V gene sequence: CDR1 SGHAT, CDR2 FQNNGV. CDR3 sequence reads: CEGQGPFSTDTQYF. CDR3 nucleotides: TGTGAGGGACAGGGCCCCTTTAGCACAGATACGCAGTATTTT.

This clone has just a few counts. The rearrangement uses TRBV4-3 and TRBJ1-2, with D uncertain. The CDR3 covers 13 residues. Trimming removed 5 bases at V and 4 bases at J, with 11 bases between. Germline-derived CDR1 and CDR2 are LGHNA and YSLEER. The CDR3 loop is CASSFDGVYGYTF. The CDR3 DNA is TGCGCCAGCAGCTTCGACGGGGTCTATGGCTACACCTTC.

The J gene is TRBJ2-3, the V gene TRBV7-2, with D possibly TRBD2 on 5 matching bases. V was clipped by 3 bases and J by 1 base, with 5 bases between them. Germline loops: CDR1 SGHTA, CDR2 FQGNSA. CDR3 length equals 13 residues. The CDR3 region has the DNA TGTGCCAGCAGCTTTAGCGGCACAGATACGCAGTATTTT. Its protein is CASSFSGTDTQYF.

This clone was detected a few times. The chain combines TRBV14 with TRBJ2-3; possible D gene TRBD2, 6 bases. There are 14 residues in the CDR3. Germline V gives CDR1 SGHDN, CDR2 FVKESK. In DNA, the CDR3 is TGTGCTCGGTACGGGGGTCCTGAAACAGATACGCAGTATTTT. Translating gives CARYGGPETDTQYF.

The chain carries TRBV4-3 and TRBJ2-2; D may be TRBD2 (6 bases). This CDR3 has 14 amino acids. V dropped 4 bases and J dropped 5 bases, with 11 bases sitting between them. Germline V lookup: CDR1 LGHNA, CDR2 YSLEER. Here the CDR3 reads CASSPGTPTGELFF. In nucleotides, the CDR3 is TGCGCCAGCAGCCCCGGGACTCCGACCGGGGAGCTGTTTTTT.

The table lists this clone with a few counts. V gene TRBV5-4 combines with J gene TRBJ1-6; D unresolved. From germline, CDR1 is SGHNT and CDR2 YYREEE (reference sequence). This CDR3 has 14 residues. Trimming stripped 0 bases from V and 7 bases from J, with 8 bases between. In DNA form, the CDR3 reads TGTGCCAGCAGCTTGGATCGGGAAAATTCACCCCTCCACTTT. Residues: CASSLDRENSPLHF. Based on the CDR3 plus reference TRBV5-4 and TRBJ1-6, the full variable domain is ETGVTQSPTHLIKTRGQQVTLRCSSQSGHNTVSWYQQALGQGPQFIFQYYREEENGRGNFPPRFSGLQFPNYSSELNVNALELDDSALYLCASSLDRENSPLHFGNGTRLTVT.

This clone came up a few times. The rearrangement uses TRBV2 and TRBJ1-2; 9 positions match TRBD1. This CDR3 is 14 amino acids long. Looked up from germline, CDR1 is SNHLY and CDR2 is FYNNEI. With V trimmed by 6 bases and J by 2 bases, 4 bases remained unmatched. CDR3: CASRKGQGNYGYTF. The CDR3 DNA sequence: TGTGCCAGCAGGAAGGGACAGGGAAACTATGGCTACACCTTC.

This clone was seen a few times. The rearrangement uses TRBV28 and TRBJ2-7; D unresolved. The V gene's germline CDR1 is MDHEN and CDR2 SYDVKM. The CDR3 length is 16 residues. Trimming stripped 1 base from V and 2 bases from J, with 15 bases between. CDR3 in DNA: TGTGCCAGCAGTTTATTGGGCTTATCCGGCGCCTACGAGCAGTACTTC. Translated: CASSLLGLSGAYEQYF.

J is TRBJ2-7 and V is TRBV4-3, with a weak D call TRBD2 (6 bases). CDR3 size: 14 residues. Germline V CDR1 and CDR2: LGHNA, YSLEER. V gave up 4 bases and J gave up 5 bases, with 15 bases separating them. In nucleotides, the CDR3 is TGCGCCAGCAGCCTTCCTGGGCGGGGCGACGAGCAGTACTTC. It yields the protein CASSLPGRGDEQYF.

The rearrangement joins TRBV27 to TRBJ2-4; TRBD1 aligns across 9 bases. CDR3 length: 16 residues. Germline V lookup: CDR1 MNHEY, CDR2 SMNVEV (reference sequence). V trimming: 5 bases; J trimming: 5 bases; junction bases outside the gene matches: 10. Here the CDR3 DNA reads TGTGCCAGCAGTCCGATCTACAGGGGGCCCCAAAACATTCAGTACTTC. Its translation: CASSPIYRGPQNIQYF.

In DNA form, the CDR3 reads TGTGCCAGCAGCCGCCCCGGGACTAGCGGGAGAGATGGGTTCAATGAGCAGTTCTTC. It codes for CASSRPGTSGRDGFNEQFF. The chain joins TRBV5-6 to TRBJ2-1; 14 bases map to TRBD2. Germline trimming cut 4 bases from V and 6 bases from J; bases unmatched to any gene: 15. Germline V gives CDR1 SGHDT, CDR2 YYEEEE. This CDR3 has 19 residues.

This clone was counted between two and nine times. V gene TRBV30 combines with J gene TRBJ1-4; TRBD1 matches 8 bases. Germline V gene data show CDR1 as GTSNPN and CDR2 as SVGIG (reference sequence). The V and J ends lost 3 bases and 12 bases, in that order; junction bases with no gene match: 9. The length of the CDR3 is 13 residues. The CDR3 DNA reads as TGTGCCTGGAGCAACCGACAGGGGAGACAACTGTTTTTT. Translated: CAWSNRQGRQLFF.

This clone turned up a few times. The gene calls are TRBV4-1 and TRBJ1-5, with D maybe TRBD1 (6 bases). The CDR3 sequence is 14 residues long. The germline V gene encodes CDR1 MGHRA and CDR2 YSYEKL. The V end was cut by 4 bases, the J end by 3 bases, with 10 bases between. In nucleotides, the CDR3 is TGCGCCAGCAGCCGGGACATTTCCAATCAGCCCCAGCATTTT. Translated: CASSRDISNQPQHF.

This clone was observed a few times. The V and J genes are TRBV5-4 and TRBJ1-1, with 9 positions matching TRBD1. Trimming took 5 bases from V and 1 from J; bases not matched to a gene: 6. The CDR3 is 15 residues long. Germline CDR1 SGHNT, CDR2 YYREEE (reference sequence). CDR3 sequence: CASSNPGQGNTEAFF. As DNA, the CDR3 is TGTGCCAGCAGTAATCCGGGACAGGGGAACACTGAAGCTTTCTTT.

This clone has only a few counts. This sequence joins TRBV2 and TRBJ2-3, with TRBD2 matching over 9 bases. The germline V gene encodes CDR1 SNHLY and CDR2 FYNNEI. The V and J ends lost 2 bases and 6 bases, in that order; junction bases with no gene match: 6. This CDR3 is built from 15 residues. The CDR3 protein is CASSERGLASDTQYF. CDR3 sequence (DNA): TGTGCCAGCAGTGAAAGGGGACTAGCATCTGATACGCAGTATTTT. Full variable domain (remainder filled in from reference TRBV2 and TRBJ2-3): EPEVTQTPSHQVTQMGQEVILRCVPISNHLYFYWYRQILGQKVEFLVSFYNNEISEKSEIFDDQFSVERPDGSNFTLKIRSTKLEDSAMYFCASSERGLASDTQYFGPGTRLTVL.

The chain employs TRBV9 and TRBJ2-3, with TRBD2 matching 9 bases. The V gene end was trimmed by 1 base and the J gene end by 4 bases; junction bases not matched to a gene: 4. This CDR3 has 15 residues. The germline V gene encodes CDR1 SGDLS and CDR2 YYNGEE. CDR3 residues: CASSVLAGGPDTQYF. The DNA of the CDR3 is TGTGCCAGCAGCGTACTTGCGGGAGGGCCAGATACGCAGTATTTT.

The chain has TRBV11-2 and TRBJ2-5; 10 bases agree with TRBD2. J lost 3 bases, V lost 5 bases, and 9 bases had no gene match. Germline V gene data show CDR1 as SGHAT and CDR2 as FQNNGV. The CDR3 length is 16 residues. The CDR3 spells CASSRLQLAGKETQYF. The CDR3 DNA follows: TGTGCCAGCAGCCGGCTACAACTAGCGGGGAAAGAGACCCAGTACTTC.

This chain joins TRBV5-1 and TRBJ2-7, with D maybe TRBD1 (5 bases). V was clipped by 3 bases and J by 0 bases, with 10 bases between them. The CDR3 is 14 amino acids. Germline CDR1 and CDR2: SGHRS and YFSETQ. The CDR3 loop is CASSSEGASYEQYF. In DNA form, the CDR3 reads TGCGCCAGCAGCTCGGAAGGGGCCTCCTACGAGCAGTACTTC.

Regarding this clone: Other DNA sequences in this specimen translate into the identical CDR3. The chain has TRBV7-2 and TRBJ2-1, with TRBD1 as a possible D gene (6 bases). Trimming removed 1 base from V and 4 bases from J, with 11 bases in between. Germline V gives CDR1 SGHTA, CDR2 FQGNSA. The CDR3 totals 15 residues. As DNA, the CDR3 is TGTGCCAGCAGCTTAGGTGGGACATCATACAATGAGCAGTTCTTC. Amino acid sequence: CASSLGGTSYNEQFF.

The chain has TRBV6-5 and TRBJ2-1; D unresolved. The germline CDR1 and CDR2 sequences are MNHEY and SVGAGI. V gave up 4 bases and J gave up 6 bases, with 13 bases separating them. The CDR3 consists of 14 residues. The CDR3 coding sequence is TGTGCCAGCAGTTTTGGCAGGTATGGCAATGAGCAGTTCTTC. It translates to CASSFGRYGNEQFF.

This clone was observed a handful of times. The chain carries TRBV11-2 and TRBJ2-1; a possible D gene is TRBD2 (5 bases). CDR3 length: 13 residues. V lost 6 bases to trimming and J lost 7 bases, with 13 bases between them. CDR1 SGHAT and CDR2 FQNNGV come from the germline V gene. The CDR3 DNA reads TGTGCCAGCAGGAAGGTGGGGAGAAATGAGCAGTTCTTC. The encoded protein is CASRKVGRNEQFF.